The 10 T cell receptor beta chains given below trace back to one sample, sequenced in a study of blood T cell repertoires in COVID-19 (dated by TCRdb to 2020 to 2021). Libraries came from the immunoSEQ multiplex PCR assay. What TCRdb holds here is the immuneACCESS table cut down to in-frame rearrangements. Part of the clones is not present; checked against another copy, under half of the missing clones reflect an unresolved V gene, and the others are unexplained. Here the sample has 90,000 to 150,000 clones; around nine tenths occur a single time. Together, the top ten hold 15% to 20% of the sample. Source material: peripheral blood. These receptors were collected from a human donor with acute or convalescent COVID-19. The donor label of this sample is uncertain.

DNA for the CDR3: TGTGCCAGCAGCTTAGTTAGTGGGGGGGTCCGCAATGAGCAGTTCTTC. This encodes CASSLVSGGVRNEQFF. The chain uses TRBV7-2 and TRBJ2-1, with 7 bases lining up with TRBD2. Germline CDR1 is SGHTA and CDR2 is FQGNSA. Trimming took 1 base from V and 6 from J; bases not matched to a gene: 9. The CDR3 consists of 16 residues. The variable domain in full, completed from reference TRBV7-2 and TRBJ2-1, reads GAGVSQSPSNKVTEKGKDVELRCDPISGHTALYWYRQSLGQGLEFLIYFQGNSAPDKSGLPSDRFSAERTGGSVSTLTIQRTQQEDSAVYLCASSLVSGGVRNEQFFGPGTRLTVL.

The chain has TRBV7-6 and TRBJ1-6; 7 nucleotides line up with TRBD1. The germline gives CDR1 SGHVS, CDR2 FNYEAQ. CDR3 length equals 15 residues. Germline trimming cut 5 bases from V and 7 bases from J; bases unmatched to any gene: 8. The CDR3 sequence is CASSENRGRNSPLHF. CDR3 DNA: TGTGCCAGCAGCGAAAACAGGGGTAGGAATTCACCCCTCCACTTT.

J is TRBJ2-5 and V is TRBV6-2 or TRBV6-3, with 8 bases that match TRBD1. CDR1 and CDR2 from the germline V gene are MNHEY and SVGEGT. Trimming at V came to 5 bases and at J to 5 bases, leaving 10 bases not matched to a gene. The CDR3 consists of 15 residues. This CDR3 is CASSARTGRIETQYF. CDR3 DNA: TGTGCCAGCAGTGCTCGGACAGGGCGGATCGAGACCCAGTACTTC.

The CDR3 is CASSTGGSINSPLHF. CDR3 DNA: TGTGCCAGTAGTACAGGGGGCTCAATCAATTCACCCCTCCACTTT. This chain uses TRBV19 with TRBJ1-6; TRBD1 agrees at 8 bases. Germline V gene lookup returns CDR1 LNHDA and CDR2 SQIVND (reference sequence). After removal of 4 bases from V and 7 bases from J, the junction contained 6 bases not matched to a gene. This CDR3 is 15 amino acids long.

This clone was seen a single time. The CDR3, as DNA: TGTGCCACCAGTGACCCTTCCGGGACAGGGGGCCATGGCAGTGAGCAGTTCTTC. Its protein is CATSDPSGTGGHGSEQFF. The rearrangement uses TRBV24-1 and TRBJ2-1, with 12 bases that match TRBD1. CDR1 is KGHDR and CDR2 is SFDVKD in the germline V gene. The CDR3 length is 18 residues. J was trimmed by 9 bases and V by 4 bases; bases with no gene match: 15.

The chain combines TRBV14 with TRBJ2-1, with TRBD2 identical over 10 bases. The germline V gene has CDR1 SGHDN and CDR2 FVKESK. J was trimmed by 6 bases and V by 1 base; bases with no gene match: 6. The CDR3 has 16 amino acids. The CDR3 here is CASSQGSGRVGNEQFF. The DNA for the CDR3 is TGTGCCAGCAGCCAAGGGAGCGGGAGGGTCGGCAATGAGCAGTTCTTC.

This clone came up a few times. V is TRBV6-5 and J is TRBJ2-1, with 8 bases that match TRBD2. CDR1 is MNHEY, CDR2 SVGAGI, per germline. Trimming cost V 5 bases and J 0 bases; bases outside gene matches: 3. This CDR3 region has 15 residues. In DNA, the CDR3 is TGTGCCAGCAGTCGAACTAGCGGCTCCTACAATGAGCAGTTCTTC. Translating gives CASSRTSGSYNEQFF.

About this clone itself: Within the sample, other DNA sequences also encode this same CDR3. CDR3 sequence (DNA): TGTGCCAGTAGCCGGAGGAGCTCTGGGGCCAACGTCCTGACTTTC. Its translation: CASSRRSSGANVLTF. The gene calls are TRBV6-5 and TRBJ2-6; D may be TRBD2 (5 bases). Trimming shortened V by 9 bases and J by 0 bases, and 12 bases separated the two germline ends. Germline V lookup: CDR1 MNHEY, CDR2 SVGAGI. This CDR3 has 15 amino acids.

The chain has TRBV6-2 or TRBV6-3 and TRBJ2-7; D gene ambiguous. The CDR3 runs 14 residues. The ends were cut back, 4 bases at V and 0 bases at J, with 10 bases in the middle. The germline gives CDR1 MNHEY, CDR2 SVGEGT. CDR3 bases: TGTGCCAGCAGTTCGAACATCCTCTCCTACGAGCAGTACTTC. Translated: CASSSNILSYEQYF.

The chain has TRBV5-1 and TRBJ2-5; TRBD2 matches 11 bases. This CDR3 contains 15 residues. The V segment lost 1 base and the J segment 3 bases; nucleotides outside the gene matches: 2. Germline CDR1 and CDR2: SGHRS and YFSETQ. CDR3 protein: CASSLSTSGEETQYF. CDR3 nucleotide sequence: TGCGCCAGCAGCTTGTCGACTAGCGGGGAAGAGACCCAGTACTTC. The full variable domain, its missing parts supplied by reference TRBV5-1 and TRBJ2-5, is KAGVTQTPRYLIKTRGQQVTLSCSPISGHRSVSWYQQTPGQGLQFLFEYFSETQRNKGNFPGRFSGRQFSNSRSEMNVSTLELGDSALYLCASSLSTSGEETQYFGPGTRLLVL.